What follows are 14 T cell receptor beta chains derived from one specimen sequenced in a study of blood T cell repertoires in COVID-19. Repertoires were generated with immunoSEQ multiplex PCR, while TCRdb's copy carries only in-frame clones and drops some. The sample records roughly 95,000 clones, around 82% being singletons. Sequenced material: peripheral blood. These receptors all come from a man aged 50-59 years with active or convalescent COVID-19.

This clone has only one observation. The V call is TRBV11-2, the J call TRBJ1-6; D is ambiguous. V lost 2 bases and J 3 bases, leaving 8 bases between the germline ends. Germline V gene lookup returns CDR1 SGHAT and CDR2 FQNNGV. The CDR3 contains 15 residues. The CDR3 bases are TGTGCCAGCAGCTTAATCTACAGCTATAATTCACCCCTCCACTTT. This sequence encodes CASSLIYSYNSPLHF.

The chain uses TRBV9 and TRBJ2-3, with TRBD1 matching 12 bases. Germline assignment: CDR1 SGDLS and CDR2 YYNGEE. With V trimmed by 0 bases and J by 7 bases, 3 bases remained unmatched. The CDR3 has 15 residues. CDR3: CASSVGGTGGNTQYF. The CDR3 bases are TGTGCCAGCAGCGTAGGAGGGACAGGGGGCAATACGCAGTATTTT.

This clone was observed once. One end of the junction fails to match germline, which may point to a read error. The chain carries TRBV7-2 and TRBJ2-5, with 11 positions matching TRBD2. Germline V gene data show CDR1 as SGHTA and CDR2 as FQGNSA. The CDR3 loop spans 13 amino acids. The CDR3 is CASSLALAGGHHF. The DNA for the CDR3 is TGTGCCAGCAGCTTAGCCCTAGCGGGGGGCCATCACTTC.

This chain links TRBV19 with TRBJ1-4; 8 bases are shared with TRBD1. The length of the CDR3 is 13 residues. The trim removed 7 bases at V and 5 bases at J, leaving 3 bases unmatched. CDR1 and CDR2 (germline): LNHDA, SQIVND (reference sequence). The DNA of the CDR3 is TGTGCCAGTACGGGACAGGCAAATGAAAAACTGTTTTTT. It specifies CASTGQANEKLFF.

Only one count was recorded for this clone. This chain connects TRBV27 to TRBJ1-6; the D is unclear. Per the germline V gene, CDR1 is MNHEY and CDR2 is SMNVEV (reference sequence). V lost 6 bases and J 5 bases, leaving 11 bases between the germline ends. The CDR3 is 14 amino acids. The CDR3 sequence: CASRREKDNSPLHF. The CDR3 DNA reads TGTGCCAGCAGAAGGGAGAAGGATAATTCACCCCTCCACTTT.

This rearrangement joins TRBV20-1 to TRBJ1-6; TRBD1 is a possible D gene (5 bases). The germline V and J ends were trimmed by 6 bases and 14 bases, with 5 bases remaining between them. Germline V gene lookup returns CDR1 DFQATT and CDR2 SNEGSKA (reference sequence). CDR3 length equals 8 residues. Here the CDR3 DNA reads TGCAGTGCAGGGGCCCTCCACTTT. Residues: CSAGALHF.

With respect to this clone: A read error may produce the germline difference seen at one junction end. The chain combines TRBV19 with TRBJ2-3, with 11 bases lining up with TRBD1. The CDR3 runs 14 residues. CDR1 and CDR2 from the germline V gene are LNHDA and SQIVND (reference sequence). The CDR3 protein is CACRDRGIWDTQYF. The CDR3 region has the DNA TGTGCCTGTAGGGACAGGGGGATTTGGGATACGCAGTATTTT.

The chain links TRBV6-2 or TRBV6-3 to TRBJ2-7; D unclear. V shed 4 bases and J shed 0 bases, with 16 bases lying between them. The CDR3 loop spans 16 amino acids. Germline V gives CDR1 MNHEY, CDR2 SVGEGT. In DNA, the CDR3 is TGTGCCAGCAGTTCCAAAAAGCACGAAAGCTCCTACGAGCAGTACTTC. This codes for CASSSKKHESSYEQYF.

The chain links TRBV3-1 (or the pseudogene TRBV3-2) to TRBJ2-1, with 8 bases identical to TRBD2. The CDR3 consists of 18 residues. In germline, CDR1 is LGHDT, CDR2 YNNKEL (reference sequence). V lost 0 bases, J lost 3 bases, and 10 bases stayed unmatched. CDR3 DNA: TGTGCCAGCAGCCAAGATATCCGAGCGGGGGACATCTACAATGAGCAGTTCTTC. Translation gives CASSQDIRAGDIYNEQFF.

Note on this clone: A read error may account for a junction end that differs from germline. The identical CDR3 is also encoded by other nucleotide sequences in the sample. The chain links TRBV5-1 to TRBJ2-7; the match to TRBD1 covers 7 bases. The length of the CDR3 is 14 residues. Germline CDR1 reads SGHRS; CDR2 reads YFSETQ. This CDR3 reads CASSLGQGSNEQYF. The CDR3 bases are TGCGCCAGCAGCTTGGGACAGGGCTCCAACGAGCAGTACTTC.

This chain joins TRBV5-4 and TRBJ1-6, with D tentatively TRBD1 (5 bases). CDR1 is SGHNT and CDR2 is YYREEE in the germline V gene (reference sequence). Trimming removed 0 bases from V and 10 bases from J, with 14 bases in between. The CDR3 has 15 amino acids. CDR3 residues: CASSLGGEVRSPLHF. CDR3 nucleotide sequence: TGTGCCAGCAGCTTGGGGGGGGAGGTAAGATCACCCCTCCACTTT.

In nucleotides, the CDR3 is TGCAGTGCTAGTTGGGCCAAATTACGCACAGATACGCAGTATTTT. This encodes CSASWAKLRTDTQYF. This sequence joins TRBV20-1 and TRBJ2-3, with D unresolved. The V gene's germline CDR1 is DFQATT and CDR2 SNEGSKA (reference sequence). With 3 bases removed from V and 1 base from J, the gap between germline ends came to 14 bases. CDR3 length: 15 residues.

In its sample, this clone was seen a few times. The CDR3 sequence is CASTAAGANVLTF. The CDR3 DNA sequence: TGTGCCAGCACGGCGGCTGGGGCCAACGTCCTGACTTTC. V gene TRBV7-9 combines with J gene TRBJ2-6; D unclear. The ends were cut back, 7 bases at V and 2 bases at J, with 6 bases in the middle. This CDR3 is 13 amino acids long. Germline V CDR1 and CDR2: SEHNR, FQNEAQ (reference sequence).

This rearrangement joins TRBV11-2 to TRBJ2-1, with 12 bases aligning to TRBD2. This CDR3 contains 16 residues. The V segment lost 8 bases and the J segment 6 bases; nucleotides outside the gene matches: 11. Germline assignment: CDR1 SGHAT and CDR2 FQNNGV. The DNA of the CDR3 is TGTGCCAGCTCCGCAGCTAGCGGGGGGGGTGGCAATGAGCAGTTCTTC. This codes for CASSAASGGGGNEQFF.